Listed below are T cell receptor beta chains from one sample, sequenced in a study of CD8 T cells in Susac syndrome. TCRdb recomputed calls from the immunoSEQ multiplex PCR reads with MiXCR, one row per CDR3 protein. The sample lists roughly 47,000 distinct CDR3 sequences, more than 85% occurring once. Sequencing input: CD8+ T cells from PBMCs. All receptors derive from a human donor in good health. CDR3s include the opening cysteine and the closing phenylalanine or tryptophan. The D gene is left open where the match is weak. Size is omitted from some rows. Given values are once, few, many or a class for expanded clones.

abundance: .
d_gene: .
j_gene: TRBJ2-5
v_gene: TRBV7-9
CDR3aa: CASSSDNLLDLGETQYF
CDR3nt: TGTGCCAGCAGCTCAGATAATTTGCTCGACCTCGGGGAGACCCAGTACTTC

abundance: .
d_gene: .
j_gene: TRBJ2-3
v_gene: TRBV6-4
CDR3aa: CASSDWSAPDTQYF
CDR3nt: TGTGCCAGCAGTGACTGGTCAGCCCCGGATACGCAGTATTTT

abundance: .
d_gene: TRBD2
j_gene: TRBJ2-7
v_gene: TRBV20-1
CDR3aa: CSAHSGVDYEQYF
CDR3nt: TGCAGTGCCCATAGCGGGGTAGACTACGAGCAGTACTTC

abundance: .
d_gene: TRBD2
j_gene: TRBJ2-5
v_gene: TRBV7-7
CDR3aa: CASSLVGGKGSETQYF
CDR3nt: TGTGCCAGCAGCTTGGTCGGGGGGAAGGGGTCAGAGACCCAGTACTTC

abundance: .
d_gene: .
j_gene: TRBJ2-7
v_gene: TRBV3-1
CDR3aa: CASGQGSQIIPYEQYF
CDR3nt: TGTGCCAGCGGCCAAGGTAGTCAGATAATACCCTACGAGCAGTACTTC

abundance: .
d_gene: TRBD1
j_gene: TRBJ1-2
v_gene: TRBV19
CDR3aa: CASSAKTMDRDLGYTF
CDR3nt: TGTGCCAGTAGTGCCAAAACCATGGACAGGGATCTTGGCTACACCTTC

abundance: .
d_gene: .
j_gene: TRBJ1-5
v_gene: TRBV2
CDR3aa: CASSEGTSSNQPQHF
CDR3nt: TGTGCCAGCAGTGAGGGGACATCGAGCAATCAGCCCCAGCATTTT

abundance: .
d_gene: .
j_gene: TRBJ2-1
v_gene: TRBV12-5
CDR3aa: CASGVTGHEQFF
CDR3nt: TGTGCTAGTGGTGTCACAGGGCATGAGCAGTTCTTC

abundance: .
d_gene: TRBD1
j_gene: TRBJ1-5
v_gene: TRBV5-1
CDR3aa: CASSDRGPQPQHF
CDR3nt: TGCGCCAGTTCGGACAGGGGGCCTCAGCCCCAGCATTTT

abundance: .
d_gene: .
j_gene: TRBJ2-2
v_gene: TRBV7-2
CDR3aa: CASSSMNTGELFF
CDR3nt: TGTGCCAGCAGCTCCATGAACACCGGGGAGCTGTTTTTT

abundance: .
d_gene: .
j_gene: TRBJ1-5
v_gene: TRBV21-1
CDR3aa: CASSKLDYTRSNQPQHF
CDR3nt: TGTGCCAGCAGCAAGCTCGATTACACTCGGAGCAATCAGCCCCAGCATTTT

abundance: .
d_gene: .
j_gene: TRBJ2-3
v_gene: TRBV5-6
CDR3aa: CASSLALADTQYF
CDR3nt: TGTGCCAGCAGCCTCGCCCTCGCAGATACGCAGTATTTT

abundance: .
d_gene: TRBD1
j_gene: TRBJ1-1
v_gene: TRBV9
CDR3aa: CASSTTDRGTEAFF
CDR3nt: TGTGCCAGCAGCACAACTGACAGGGGAACTGAAGCTTTCTTT

abundance: .
d_gene: TRBD2
j_gene: TRBJ2-3
v_gene: TRBV27
CDR3aa: CASSWNLGGAGDTQYF
CDR3nt: TGTGCCAGCAGTTGGAATCTCGGGGGGGCCGGGGATACGCAGTATTTT

abundance: .
d_gene: .
j_gene: TRBJ2-1
v_gene: TRBV6-4
CDR3aa: CASSDSVGGGYNEQFF
CDR3nt: TGTGCCAGCAGTGACTCCGTAGGGGGTGGTTACAATGAGCAGTTCTTC

abundance: .
d_gene: .
j_gene: TRBJ2-1
v_gene: TRBV20-1
CDR3aa: CSARDTQGGTYNEQFF
CDR3nt: TGCAGTGCTAGAGATACGCAGGGTGGTACCTACAATGAGCAGTTCTTC

abundance: .
d_gene: TRBD2
j_gene: TRBJ2-7
v_gene: TRBV9
CDR3aa: CASSVGGGRGIGEQYF
CDR3nt: TGTGCCAGCAGCGTAGGTGGCGGGAGGGGAATCGGCGAGCAGTACTTC

abundance: once
d_gene: .
j_gene: TRBJ1-1
v_gene: TRBV10-3
CDR3aa: CAISEGSNTEAFF
CDR3nt: TGTGCCATCAGTGAGGGGTCGAACACTGAAGCTTTCTTT

abundance: .
d_gene: .
j_gene: TRBJ1-4
v_gene: TRBV5-1
CDR3aa: CASSHPSDRKLFF
CDR3nt: TGCGCCAGCAGCCACCCTTCGGATAGGAAACTGTTTTTT

abundance: .
d_gene: TRBD2
j_gene: TRBJ2-7
v_gene: TRBV7-9
CDR3aa: CASSLPREGRGEQYF
CDR3nt: TGTGCCAGCAGCTTACCGCGGGAGGGCCGGGGGGAGCAGTACTTC

abundance: once
d_gene: TRBD2
j_gene: TRBJ2-3
v_gene: TRBV20-1
CDR3aa: CSARDRGSPLWTQYF
CDR3nt: TGCAGTGCTAGAGACCGCGGGAGCCCGCTTTGGACGCAGTATTTT

abundance: .
d_gene: TRBD2
j_gene: TRBJ2-1
v_gene: TRBV25-1
CDR3aa: CASSPRLAGEGEFF
CDR3nt: TGTGCCAGCAGTCCCCGACTAGCGGGAGAGGGCGAGTTCTTC

abundance: .
d_gene: TRBD2
j_gene: TRBJ2-3
v_gene: TRBV5-4
CDR3aa: CASSLLLAGGGDTQYF
CDR3nt: TGTGCCAGCAGCTTACTCCTAGCGGGAGGGGGAGATACGCAGTATTTT

abundance: .
d_gene: TRBD2
j_gene: TRBJ2-1
v_gene: TRBV27
CDR3aa: CASSKTSGGKSSYNEQFF
CDR3nt: TGTGCCAGCAGTAAAACTAGCGGAGGAAAAAGCTCCTACAATGAGCAGTTCTTC

abundance: .
d_gene: TRBD2
j_gene: TRBJ2-1
v_gene: TRBV7-9
CDR3aa: CASSFPPEREWGEQFF
CDR3nt: TGTGCCAGCAGCTTCCCCCCAGAGCGGGAGTGGGGTGAGCAGTTCTTC

abundance: .
d_gene: .
j_gene: TRBJ2-1
v_gene: TRBV19
CDR3aa: CASSIGASGYNEQFF
CDR3nt: TGTGCCAGTAGTATCGGGGCGAGTGGCTACAATGAGCAGTTCTTC

abundance: few
d_gene: TRBD2
j_gene: TRBJ2-1
v_gene: TRBV11-2
CDR3aa: CASRAPGLANNEQFF
CDR3nt: TGTGCCAGCAGGGCACCGGGACTAGCGAACAATGAGCAGTTCTTC

abundance: .
d_gene: .
j_gene: TRBJ1-3
v_gene: TRBV6-6
CDR3aa: CASSYVLPSGNTIYF
CDR3nt: TGTGCCAGCAGTTATGTCCTGCCCTCTGGAAACACCATATATTTT

abundance: .
d_gene: TRBD2
j_gene: TRBJ2-2
v_gene: TRBV27
CDR3aa: CASSLYGGAGELFF
CDR3nt: TGTGCCAGCAGTTTATATGGGGGGGCCGGGGAGCTGTTTTTT

abundance: .
d_gene: TRBD2
j_gene: TRBJ2-1
v_gene: TRBV5-1
CDR3aa: CASSWTSGPYNEQFF
CDR3nt: TGCGCCAGCAGCTGGACTAGCGGGCCTTACAATGAGCAGTTCTTC

abundance: .
d_gene: .
j_gene: TRBJ1-1
v_gene: TRBV19
CDR3aa: CASTSVSEAFF
CDR3nt: TGTGCCAGTACCTCAGTCTCTGAAGCTTTCTTT

abundance: few
d_gene: .
j_gene: TRBJ2-7
v_gene: TRBV6-1
CDR3aa: CASFGGYEQYF
CDR3nt: TGTGCCAGTTTTGGTGGCTACGAGCAGTACTTC

abundance: .
d_gene: .
j_gene: TRBJ2-7
v_gene: TRBV6-2/TRBV6-3
CDR3aa: CASSRSIHEQYF
CDR3nt: TGTGCCAGCAGTCGAAGTATCCACGAGCAGTACTTC

abundance: .
d_gene: TRBD2
j_gene: TRBJ2-7
v_gene: TRBV13
CDR3aa: CASSLGLADGYEQYF
CDR3nt: TGTGCCAGCAGCTTGGGACTAGCGGACGGGTACGAGCAGTACTTC

abundance: few
d_gene: .
j_gene: TRBJ2-1
v_gene: TRBV11-2
CDR3aa: CASSPTGNEQFF
CDR3nt: TGTGCCAGCAGCCCTACAGGCAATGAGCAGTTCTTC

abundance: .
d_gene: .
j_gene: TRBJ2-7
v_gene: TRBV6-6
CDR3aa: CASSYSSPPYEQYF
CDR3nt: TGTGCCAGCAGTTACTCGAGCCCACCGTACGAGCAGTACTTC

abundance: .
d_gene: .
j_gene: TRBJ1-1
v_gene: TRBV29-1
CDR3aa: CSVEVGVTEAFF
CDR3nt: TGCAGCGTTGAAGTAGGCGTTACTGAAGCTTTCTTT